The present TCR beta chain was sequenced within a study of cytomegalovirus exposure and HLA in healthy donors. This CDR3 is built from 14 residues. Germline CDR1 reads SEHNR; CDR2 reads FQNEAQ (reference sequence). 60 Vbeta and 13 Jbeta primers were used in PCR. TCRdb's table, derived via immunoSEQ multiplex PCR, lists solely in-frame clones and lacks some. The table has approximately 100,000 clones, approximately 76% seen once. As to this clone: Its antigen is undetermined. The junction departs from germline at one end; a sequencing error may be responsible.

Whole-study findings and limits: Some 16,000 TCR beta sequences were associated with HLA alleles at 0.05 false discovery rate in a later analysis. Presence/absence analyses rested on an assumption that sequencing depth was roughly uniform across donors.

Sequencing was carried out using PBMCs. This TCR derives from a man in his forties in good health and CMV-seronegative. The V and J genes are TRBV7-9 and TRBJ2-7; 8 bases align to TRBD1. This chain's CDR3 is CSSSFGTGNYEQYF. The CDR3 bases are TGTTCCAGCAGCTTTGGGACAGGTAACTACGAGCAGTACTTC.